A single sample gave rise to the 21 T cell receptor beta chains below, sequenced in a study of technical replicates of blood from a handful of donors. Using immunoSEQ multiplex PCR, the repertoire was profiled, and TCRdb retains in-frame clones only, with some absent. The sample records about 74,000 clones, 85% to 95% being singletons. Sequencing input: T cells isolated from PBMCs. The receptor source for this set is a human donor in good health.

The chain couples TRBV13 to TRBJ2-3, with D possibly matching TRBD1 (5 bases). This CDR3 spans 13 amino acids. CDR1 is PRHDT, CDR2 FYEKMQ, per germline (reference sequence). The V gene lost 5 bases and the J gene lost 4 bases, with 10 bases spanning the gap. CDR3 nucleotides: TGTGCCAGCAGCCCCCAGGGATCAGATACGCAGTATTTT. As protein: CASSPQGSDTQYF.

The chain combines TRBV2 with TRBJ2-1; D perhaps matches TRBD2 (5 bases). Germline CDR1 reads SNHLY; CDR2 reads FYNNEI. V lost 4 bases and J 5 bases, leaving 9 bases between the germline ends. The CDR3 length is 13 residues. The CDR3 sequence: CASSGTVDNEQFF. As DNA, the CDR3 is TGTGCCAGCAGTGGGACTGTAGACAATGAGCAGTTCTTC.

The rearrangement links TRBV27 to TRBJ2-1; 12 bases align to TRBD2. The CDR3 is 16 residues long. Germline V gene lookup returns CDR1 MNHEY and CDR2 SMNVEV (reference sequence). The junction had 2 bases not matched to a gene; V was cut back by 1 base and J by 4 bases. This CDR3 reads CASSLFGLAGYNEQFF. For the CDR3, the DNA is TGTGCCAGCAGTTTATTCGGACTAGCGGGATACAATGAGCAGTTCTTC.

The J gene is TRBJ2-3, the V gene TRBV5-8; 8 nucleotides line up with TRBD1. V was clipped by 3 bases and J by 2 bases; unmatched bases: 5. This CDR3 has 15 residues. Germline CDR1 reads SGHTS; CDR2 reads YDEGEE. The CDR3 DNA sequence: TGTGCCAGCAGCTGGGGACAGGCGTACACAGATACGCAGTATTTT. It codes for CASSWGQAYTDTQYF.

The chain is built from TRBV1 and TRBJ2-7; the table's D call, TRBD2, has no DNA check behind it. TRBV1 is assigned pseudogene status. The CDR3 runs 12 residues. The CDR3 DNA sequence: TGCACCAGCAGCCAAGGAGGGAACGAGCAGTACTTC. Translated, it gives CTSSQGGNEQYF.

V usage is TRBV11-2 and J usage is TRBJ2-7; D not resolved. Per the germline V gene, CDR1 is SGHAT and CDR2 is FQNNGV. This CDR3 has 10 amino acids. Trimming cost V 4 bases and J 5 bases, with 3 bases left between them. CDR3 in DNA: TGTGCCAGCAGCTCAAACGAGCAGTACTTC. Protein: CASSSNEQYF.

This clone occurred a few times. J is TRBJ2-2 and V is TRBV28; 8 nucleotides align to TRBD1. Germline assignment: CDR1 MDHEN and CDR2 SYDVKM. The CDR3 totals 16 residues. The V gene end was trimmed by 5 bases and the J gene end by 5 bases; junction bases not matched to a gene: 10. The CDR3 loop reads CASSVTLTGGTGELFF. The CDR3 bases are TGTGCCAGCAGTGTTACTCTTACAGGGGGGACCGGGGAGCTGTTTTTT. The complete variable domain, with remaining parts taken from reference TRBV28 and TRBJ2-2, reads DVKVTQSSRYLVKRTGEKVFLECVQDMDHENMFWYRQDPGLGLRLIYFSYDVKMKEKGDIPEGYSVSREKKERFSLILESASTNQTSMYLCASSVTLTGGTGELFFGEGSRLTVL.

This rearrangement joins TRBV27 to TRBJ2-7, with D possibly matching TRBD2 (5 bases). This CDR3 contains 15 residues. The germline V gene has CDR1 MNHEY and CDR2 SMNVEV (reference sequence). V was trimmed by 3 bases and J by 0 bases, leaving 12 bases between them. In DNA form, the CDR3 reads TGTGCCAGCAGTTTGGAGGCGACGAGCTCCTACGAGCAGTACTTC. It codes for CASSLEATSSYEQYF.

The rearrangement uses TRBV6-5 and TRBJ1-1, with 7 bases identical to TRBD1. Germline CDR1 reads MNHEY; CDR2 reads SVGAGI. V shed 6 bases and J 5 bases; nucleotides not matched to a gene: 12. The CDR3 has 15 amino acids. CDR3 sequence: CASRHEGQLGTEAFF. The CDR3 bases are TGTGCCAGCAGACACGAGGGACAGTTGGGTACTGAAGCTTTCTTT.

V is TRBV6-1 and J is TRBJ2-7, with 9 bases aligning to TRBD1. With 6 bases clipped from V and 1 base from J, the junction kept 7 bases outside the gene matches. The CDR3 covers 15 residues. Germline assignment: CDR1 MNHNS and CDR2 SASEGT. The CDR3 nucleotides are TGTGCCAGCAGCGCCGGGACAGGGCCTTCCTACGAGCAGTACTTC. The encoded protein is CASSAGTGPSYEQYF.

The V call is TRBV7-2, the J call TRBJ2-3, with 7 positions matching TRBD2. The ends lost 2 bases at V and 4 bases at J; junction bases unmatched: 9. Germline V gives CDR1 SGHTA, CDR2 FQGNSA. The CDR3 covers 16 residues. The CDR3 DNA follows: TGTGCCAGCAGCTTATGGCGCGGGAGTAGGGCAGATACGCAGTATTTT. Translation gives CASSLWRGSRADTQYF.

Here the CDR3 DNA reads TGTGCCAGCAGTCTTAGCGGGGCCAACGTCCTGACTTTC. Translating gives CASSLSGANVLTF. The chain links TRBV6-1 to TRBJ2-6; D not certain. V was shortened by 5 bases and J by 4 bases, with 6 bases between the two germline ends. This CDR3 comprises 13 residues. Looked up from germline, CDR1 is MNHNS and CDR2 is SASEGT.

The V call is TRBV4-1, the J call TRBJ1-4; 10 bases align to TRBD1. The J segment lost 7 bases and the V segment lost 5 bases, leaving 16 bases of the junction unmatched. The CDR3 runs 18 residues. From germline, CDR1 is MGHRA and CDR2 YSYEKL. The CDR3: CASSSRNRDRGRAEKLFF. In DNA, the CDR3 is TGCGCCAGCAGCTCCAGAAACCGGGACAGGGGTCGGGCTGAAAAACTGTTTTTT.

The rearrangement links TRBV28 to TRBJ2-7; D not certain. Germline V lookup: CDR1 MDHEN, CDR2 SYDVKM. Between the trimmed V and J ends, which lost 5 bases and 5 bases, there was a span of 10 bases. The length of the CDR3 is 12 residues. Here the CDR3 DNA reads TGTGCCAGCAGTCTGCGGCAAGACGAGCAGTACTTC. Its protein is CASSLRQDEQYF.

The rearrangement joins TRBV7-9 to TRBJ1-3; D is ambiguous. Per the germline V gene, CDR1 is SEHNR and CDR2 is FQNEAQ (reference sequence). The CDR3 is 13 residues long. V lost 3 bases and J lost 4, with 7 bases in between. Here the CDR3 reads CASSFTSGNTIYF. Written as DNA, the CDR3 is TGTGCCAGCAGCTTTACTTCCGGAAACACCATATATTTT.

Note on this clone: One end of the junction does not line up with germline, which may come from a read error. V gene TRBV14 combines with J gene TRBJ2-5; D possibly corresponds to TRBD2 (5 bases). The CDR3 length is 13 residues. Germline lookup yields CDR1 SGHDN and CDR2 FVKESK. CDR3 coding DNA: TGTGCCAGCAGTCAAGGCGGGTTTACGACCCAGTACTTC. Residues: CASSQGGFTTQYF.

The chain combines TRBV13 with TRBJ1-1; D unresolved. The germline V gene encodes CDR1 PRHDT and CDR2 FYEKMQ (reference sequence). The CDR3 extends over 16 amino acids. V lost 3 bases and J 2 bases, leaving 16 bases between the germline ends. CDR3: CASSFSVLSPNTEAFF. CDR3 DNA: TGTGCCAGCAGCTTCTCGGTATTAAGCCCTAACACTGAAGCTTTCTTT.

The rearrangement uses TRBV7-9 and TRBJ2-5, with D maybe TRBD2 (5 bases). This CDR3 has 15 residues. Germline lookup yields CDR1 SEHNR and CDR2 FQNEAQ (reference sequence). Trimming stripped 5 bases from V and 1 base from J, with 14 bases between. In nucleotides, the CDR3 is TGTGCCAGCAGCCCTTTTTCCAGCGGCCAAGAGACCCAGTACTTC. As protein: CASSPFSSGQETQYF.

The rearrangement uses TRBV6-4 and TRBJ2-7; 10 bases line up with TRBD1. This CDR3 comprises 15 residues. The germline V gene has CDR1 MRHNA and CDR2 SNTAGT. After removal of 5 bases from V and 4 bases from J, the junction contained 8 bases not matched to a gene. This CDR3 reads CASSPLGQGVYEQYF. In nucleotides, the CDR3 is TGTGCCAGCAGTCCCTTAGGACAGGGGGTGTACGAGCAGTACTTC.

This clone was seen once. The V gene is TRBV5-1, the J gene TRBJ1-3; D uncertain. V lost 0 bases and J 3 bases, leaving 7 bases between the germline ends. Germline V gene sequence: CDR1 SGHRS, CDR2 YFSETQ. The CDR3 loop spans 14 amino acids. The CDR3 region is CASSLELSGNTIYF. DNA for the CDR3: TGCGCCAGCAGCTTGGAGCTGAGTGGAAACACCATATATTTT.

The chain carries TRBV2 and TRBJ1-2; D ambiguous. This CDR3 spans 12 amino acids. CDR1 is SNHLY, CDR2 FYNNEI, per germline. The V and J ends lost 4 bases and 7 bases respectively, with 10 bases between them. The CDR3 bases are TGTGCCAGCAGTGTTGACTTCGGTGGCTACACCTTC. This encodes CASSVDFGGYTF.